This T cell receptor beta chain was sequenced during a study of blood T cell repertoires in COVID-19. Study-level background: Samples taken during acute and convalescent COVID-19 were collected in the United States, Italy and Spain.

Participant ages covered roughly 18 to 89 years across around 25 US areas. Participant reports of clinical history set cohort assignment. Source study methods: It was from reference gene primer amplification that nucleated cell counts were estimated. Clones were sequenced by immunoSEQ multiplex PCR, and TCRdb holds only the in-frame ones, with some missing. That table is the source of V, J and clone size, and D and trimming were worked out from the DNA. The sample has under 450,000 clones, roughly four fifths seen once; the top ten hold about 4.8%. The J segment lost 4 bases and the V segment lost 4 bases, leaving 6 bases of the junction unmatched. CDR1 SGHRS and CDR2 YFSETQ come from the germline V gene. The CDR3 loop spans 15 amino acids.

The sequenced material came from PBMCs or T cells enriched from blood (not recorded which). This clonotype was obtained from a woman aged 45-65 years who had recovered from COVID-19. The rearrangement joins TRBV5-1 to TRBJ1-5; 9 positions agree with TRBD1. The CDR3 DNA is TGCGCCAGCAGCCTACAAGGGACAGGGAATCAGCCCCAGCATTTT. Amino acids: CASSLQGTGNQPQHF.